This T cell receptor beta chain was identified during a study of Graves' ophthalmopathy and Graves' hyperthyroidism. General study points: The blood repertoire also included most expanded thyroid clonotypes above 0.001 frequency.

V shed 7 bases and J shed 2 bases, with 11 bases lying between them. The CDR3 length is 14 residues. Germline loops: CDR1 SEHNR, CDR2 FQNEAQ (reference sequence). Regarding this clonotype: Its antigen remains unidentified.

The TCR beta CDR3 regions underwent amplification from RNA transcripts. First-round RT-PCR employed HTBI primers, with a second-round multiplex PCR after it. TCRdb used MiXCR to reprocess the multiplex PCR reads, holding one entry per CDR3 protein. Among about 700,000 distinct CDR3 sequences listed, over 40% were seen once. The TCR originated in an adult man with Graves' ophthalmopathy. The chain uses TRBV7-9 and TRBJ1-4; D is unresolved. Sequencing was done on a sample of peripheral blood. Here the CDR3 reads CASTSSGTNEKLFF. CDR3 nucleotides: TGTGCCAGCACCTCCTCCGGCACTAATGAAAAACTGTTTTTT.